The sequence of this T cell receptor (beta chain) was determined in a study of blood T cell repertoires in COVID-19. Background on the study: The origin of the acute and convalescent COVID-19 samples was the United States, Italy and Spain. Sources were T cells, B-cell-depleted T cells, or PBMCs; the material itself was cDNA or gDNA.

V lost 3 bases, J lost 5 bases, and 8 bases stayed unmatched. The CDR3 consists of 15 residues. CDR1 is SGHTA, CDR2 FQGNSA, per germline. In the study's own analysis: By means of reference gene primer amplification, nucleated cell counts were estimated. Clones were read by immunoSEQ multiplex PCR, and TCRdb kept only the in-frame ones, dropping some. V and J calls and clone size are as listed in that table; D and trimming were resolved from the DNA. The sample contains around 99,000 clones, 79% of which appear only once. The clonotype comes from a woman of 80 years or more with active or convalescent COVID-19. The sample consisted of peripheral blood. This chain uses TRBV7-2 with TRBJ2-5, with 8 bases aligning to TRBD2. CDR3 DNA sequence: TGTGCCAGCAGCTTCTTAGCGGGATCGGAGGAGACCCAGTACTTC. Its translation: CASSFLAGSEETQYF. The variable domain in full, completed from reference TRBV7-2 and TRBJ2-5, reads GAGVSQSPSNKVTEKGKDVELRCDPISGHTALYWYRQSLGQGLEFLIYFQGNSAPDKSGLPSDRFSAERTGGSVSTLTIQRTQQEDSAVYLCASSFLAGSEETQYFGPGTRLLVL.